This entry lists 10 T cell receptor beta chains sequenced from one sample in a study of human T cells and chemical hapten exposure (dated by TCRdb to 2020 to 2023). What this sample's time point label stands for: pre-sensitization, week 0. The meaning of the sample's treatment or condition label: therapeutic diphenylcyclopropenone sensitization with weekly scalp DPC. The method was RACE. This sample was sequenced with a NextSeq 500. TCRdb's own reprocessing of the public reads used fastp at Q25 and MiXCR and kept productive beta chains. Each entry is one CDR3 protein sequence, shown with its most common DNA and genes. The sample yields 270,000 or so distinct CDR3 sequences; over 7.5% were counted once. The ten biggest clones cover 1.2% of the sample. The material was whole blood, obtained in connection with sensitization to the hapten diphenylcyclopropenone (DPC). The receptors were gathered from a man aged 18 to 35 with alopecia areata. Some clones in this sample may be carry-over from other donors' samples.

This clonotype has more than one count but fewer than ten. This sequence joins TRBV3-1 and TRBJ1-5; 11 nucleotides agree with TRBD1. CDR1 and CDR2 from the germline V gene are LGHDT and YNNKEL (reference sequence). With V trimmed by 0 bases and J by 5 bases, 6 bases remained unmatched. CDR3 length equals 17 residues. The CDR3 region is CASSQDLGQGAHQPQHF. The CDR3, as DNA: TGTGCCAGCAGCCAAGACCTTGGACAGGGGGCGCATCAGCCCCAGCATTTT. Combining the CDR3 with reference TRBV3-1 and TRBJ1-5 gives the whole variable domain DTAVSQTPKYLVTQMGNDKSIKCEQNLGHDTMYWYKQDSKKFLKIMFSYNNKELIINETVPNRFSPKSPDKAHLNLHINSLELGDSAVYFCASSQDLGQGAHQPQHFGDGTRLSIL.

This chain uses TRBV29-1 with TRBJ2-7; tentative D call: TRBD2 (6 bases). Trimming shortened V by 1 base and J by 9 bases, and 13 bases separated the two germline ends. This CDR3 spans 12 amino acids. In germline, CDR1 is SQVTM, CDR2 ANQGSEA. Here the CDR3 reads CSVEVQVEGQYF. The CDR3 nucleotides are TGCAGCGTTGAAGTACAGGTGGAGGGGCAGTACTTC.

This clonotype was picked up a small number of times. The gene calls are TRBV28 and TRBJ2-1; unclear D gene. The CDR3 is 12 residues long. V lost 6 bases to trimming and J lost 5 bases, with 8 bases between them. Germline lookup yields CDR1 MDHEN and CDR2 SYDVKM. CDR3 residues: CASSPGHNEQFF. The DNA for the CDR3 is TGTGCCAGCAGCCCCGGTCACAATGAGCAGTTCTTC.

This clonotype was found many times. The CDR3 spells CASSMGHGYSNQPQHF. CDR3 DNA sequence: TGTGCCAGCAGCATGGGACACGGATATAGCAATCAGCCCCAGCATTTT. The V call is TRBV7-8, the J call TRBJ1-5, with D tentatively TRBD1 (6 bases). This CDR3 region has 16 residues. Germline loops: CDR1 SGHVS, CDR2 FQNEAQ. The V gene lost 5 bases and the J gene lost 0 bases, with 14 bases spanning the gap.

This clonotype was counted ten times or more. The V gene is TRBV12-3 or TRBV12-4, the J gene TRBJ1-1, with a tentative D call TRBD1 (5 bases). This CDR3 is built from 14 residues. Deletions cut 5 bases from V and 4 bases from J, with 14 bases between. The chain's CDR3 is CASSLRGGGTEAFF. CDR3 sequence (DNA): TGTGCCAGCAGTCTTAGGGGTGGCGGCACTGAAGCTTTCTTT.

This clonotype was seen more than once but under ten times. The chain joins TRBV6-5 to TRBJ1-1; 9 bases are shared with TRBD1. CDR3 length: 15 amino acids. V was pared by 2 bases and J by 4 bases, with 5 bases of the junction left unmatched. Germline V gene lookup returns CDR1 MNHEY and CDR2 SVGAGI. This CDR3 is CASSYRTGVFTEAFF. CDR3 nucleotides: TGTGCCAGCAGTTACAGGACAGGGGTTTTCACTGAAGCTTTCTTT.

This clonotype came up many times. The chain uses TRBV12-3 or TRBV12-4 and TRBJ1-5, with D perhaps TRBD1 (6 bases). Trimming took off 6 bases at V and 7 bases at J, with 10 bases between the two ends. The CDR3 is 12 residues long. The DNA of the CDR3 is TGTGCCAGCAGGGGGGGCGGGCAGCCCCAGCATTTT. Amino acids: CASRGGGQPQHF.

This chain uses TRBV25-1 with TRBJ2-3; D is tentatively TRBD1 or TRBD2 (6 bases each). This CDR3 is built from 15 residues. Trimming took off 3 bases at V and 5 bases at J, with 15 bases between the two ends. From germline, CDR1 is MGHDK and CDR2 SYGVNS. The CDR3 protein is CASSDEVGGEDTQYF. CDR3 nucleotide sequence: TGTGCCAGCAGTGATGAAGTCGGGGGCGAAGATACGCAGTATTTT.

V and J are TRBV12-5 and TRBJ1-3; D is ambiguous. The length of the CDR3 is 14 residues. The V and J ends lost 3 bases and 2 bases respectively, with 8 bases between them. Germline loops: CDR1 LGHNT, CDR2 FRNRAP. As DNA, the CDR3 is TGTGCTAGTGGTTTAGAAGGCCCTGGAAACACCATATATTTT. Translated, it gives CASGLEGPGNTIYF.

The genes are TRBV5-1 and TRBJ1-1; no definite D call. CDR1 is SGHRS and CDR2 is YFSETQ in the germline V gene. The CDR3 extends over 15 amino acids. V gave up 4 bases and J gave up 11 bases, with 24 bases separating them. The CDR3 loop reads CASSLEAAAVGMAFF. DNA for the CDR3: TGCGCCAGCAGCCTGGAAGCGGCAGCAGTGGGTATGGCTTTCTTT.